The 18 T cell receptor beta chains presented below share a single source sample, sequenced in a study of blood T cell repertoires in COVID-19. Sequencing was performed with immunoSEQ multiplex PCR; in TCRdb, only in-frame clones are kept and a portion is missing. This table holds fewer than 300,000 clones, about 89% found once. Input material: peripheral blood. The receptors here all came from a woman in her 30s with COVID-19, enrolled during active disease.

The chain employs TRBV6-6 and TRBJ2-7, with 7 bases aligning to TRBD1. V shed 5 bases, J shed 5 bases, and the junction held 6 bases outside the gene matches. The V gene's germline CDR1 is MNHNY and CDR2 SVGAGI (reference sequence). This CDR3 contains 13 residues. CDR3 sequence (DNA): TGTGCCAGCAGTCCGGACAGGCCTAACGAGCAGTACTTC. It translates to CASSPDRPNEQYF.

This clone has ten or more counts. The V gene is TRBV19, the J gene TRBJ2-4, with 10 bases that match TRBD1. The CDR3 sequence is 16 residues long. The germline V gene has CDR1 LNHDA and CDR2 SQIVND (reference sequence). Trimming removed 0 bases from V and 3 bases from J; junction bases left unmatched: 2. The chain's CDR3 is CASSIETGGIKNIQYF. The CDR3 region has the DNA TGTGCCAGTAGTATAGAGACAGGGGGCATCAAAAACATTCAGTACTTC.

The genes are TRBV3-1 (or the pseudogene TRBV3-2) and TRBJ2-2, with D possibly being TRBD2 (6 bases). V was clipped by 0 bases and J by 0 bases, with 11 bases between them. Germline values: CDR1 LGHDT, CDR2 YNNKEL (reference sequence). The CDR3 runs to 17 residues. DNA for the CDR3: TGTGCCAGCAGCCAAGACTATGGGACTGCGAACACCGGGGAGCTGTTTTTT. It encodes CASSQDYGTANTGELFF.

This rearrangement joins TRBV3-1 (or the pseudogene TRBV3-2) to TRBJ1-5; 7 positions match TRBD1. The CDR3 has 14 amino acids. With 2 bases clipped from V and 4 bases from J, the junction kept 2 bases outside the gene matches. The germline gives CDR1 LGHDT, CDR2 YNNKEL (reference sequence). The CDR3 is CASSQRGLNQPQHF. CDR3 bases: TGTGCCAGCAGCCAAAGGGGGCTTAATCAGCCCCAGCATTTT.

This chain uses TRBV9 with TRBJ2-2; 16 bases are shared with TRBD2. Unmatched junction bases numbered 7, after V lost 4 bases and J lost 4 bases. Looked up from germline, CDR1 is SGDLS and CDR2 is YYNGEE. This CDR3 has 18 amino acids. Here the CDR3 reads CASSSGLAGGPGTGELFF. The CDR3 nucleotides read TGTGCCAGCAGCTCGGGACTAGCGGGAGGGCCGGGCACCGGGGAGCTGTTTTTT.

This clone was counted between two and nine times. The chain joins TRBV7-9 to TRBJ2-7; 14 bases line up with TRBD2. The CDR3 length is 15 residues. V was clipped by 4 bases and J by 2 bases; unmatched bases: 1. Per the germline V gene, CDR1 is SEHNR and CDR2 is FQNEAQ (reference sequence). In nucleotides, the CDR3 is TGTGCCAGCAGCTCGACTAGCGGGAGGGCCTACGAGCAGTACTTC. It yields the protein CASSSTSGRAYEQYF.

This sequence joins TRBV27 and TRBJ2-7; 8 positions agree with TRBD1. V gave up 0 bases and J gave up 3 bases; unmatched junction bases: 7. Germline-derived CDR1 and CDR2 are MNHEY and SMNVEV (reference sequence). There are 16 residues in the CDR3. The CDR3 region is CASSLSYRGKFYEQYF. DNA for the CDR3: TGTGCCAGCAGTTTATCGTACAGGGGGAAATTCTACGAGCAGTACTTC.

The chain combines TRBV3-1 (or the pseudogene TRBV3-2) with TRBJ2-1; 11 nucleotides align to TRBD2. V was pared by 0 bases and J by 4 bases, with 2 bases of the junction left unmatched. The CDR3 runs to 16 residues. In germline, CDR1 is LGHDT, CDR2 YNNKEL (reference sequence). This CDR3 reads CASSQERTSGYNEQFF. The CDR3 DNA is TGTGCCAGCAGCCAAGAAAGGACTAGCGGGTACAATGAGCAGTTCTTC.

This chain connects TRBV19 to TRBJ1-2; D perhaps matches TRBD1 (6 bases). In germline, CDR1 is LNHDA, CDR2 SQIVND (reference sequence). The ends were cut back, 2 bases at V and 4 bases at J, with 8 bases in the middle. The length of the CDR3 is 13 residues. The CDR3 is CASSIQGLYGYTF. In DNA, the CDR3 is TGTGCCAGTAGTATACAGGGGCTCTATGGCTACACCTTC.

This chain uses TRBV2 with TRBJ2-7; TRBD1 aligns across 7 bases. V was clipped by 10 bases and J by 2 bases; unmatched bases: 5. CDR1 and CDR2 from the germline V gene are SNHLY and FYNNEI. The CDR3 extends over 12 amino acids. The CDR3 spells CAIGTDAYEQYF. The DNA for the CDR3 is TGTGCCATAGGGACAGATGCCTACGAGCAGTACTTC.

This chain uses TRBV5-6 with TRBJ2-1; 14 bases are shared with TRBD2. CDR1 is SGHDT and CDR2 is YYEEEE in the germline V gene. The CDR3 is made up of 17 amino acids. The V segment lost 4 bases and the J segment 0 bases; nucleotides outside the gene matches: 3. CDR3 sequence: CASSPGTSGSSYNEQFF. In DNA, the CDR3 is TGTGCCAGCAGCCCAGGGACTAGCGGGAGCTCCTACAATGAGCAGTTCTTC.

The gene calls are TRBV28 and TRBJ2-3; D might be TRBD2 (5 bases). Per the germline V gene, CDR1 is MDHEN and CDR2 is SYDVKM. CDR3 length equals 15 residues. V was clipped by 1 base and J by 3 bases, with 11 bases between them. The CDR3 protein is CASSLSGFGTDTQYF. Here the CDR3 DNA reads TGTGCCAGCAGTTTATCGGGGTTCGGGACAGATACGCAGTATTTT.

J is TRBJ1-5 and V is TRBV6-1; 10 bases fit TRBD1. CDR1 and CDR2 (germline): MNHNS, SASEGT. This CDR3 comprises 17 residues. The trim removed 4 bases at V and 7 bases at J, leaving 13 bases unmatched. CDR3 nucleotide sequence: TGTGCCAGCAGTGCCGAGACAGGGGGCGCATATTCCCAGCCCCAGCATTTT. Amino acid sequence: CASSAETGGAYSQPQHF.

For this clone: Other DNA sequences of this sample code for an identical CDR3. V usage is TRBV7-8 and J usage is TRBJ1-2; perhaps TRBD1 as D (6 bases). Germline V lookup: CDR1 SGHVS, CDR2 FQNEAQ. The CDR3 extends over 13 amino acids. Trimming took off 5 bases at V and 1 base at J, with 8 bases between the two ends. For the CDR3, the DNA is TGTGCCAGCAGCCCGGACAGTAACTATGGCTACACCTTC. Translating gives CASSPDSNYGYTF.

This chain links TRBV9 with TRBJ1-3; 7 nucleotides match TRBD1. Germline CDR1 and CDR2: SGDLS and YYNGEE. Trimming cost V 0 bases and J 4 bases; bases outside gene matches: 4. The CDR3 has 15 amino acids. The CDR3 here is CASSVEGGAGNTIYF. DNA for the CDR3: TGTGCCAGCAGCGTAGAAGGGGGCGCAGGAAACACCATATATTTT.

The V and J genes are TRBV5-6 and TRBJ2-4; 14 positions match TRBD2. The CDR3 has 17 amino acids. V trimming: 2 bases; J trimming: 6 bases; junction bases outside the gene matches: 7. Germline V lookup: CDR1 SGHDT, CDR2 YYEEEE. The CDR3, as DNA: TGTGCCAGCAGCTTTCATACGACTAGCGGGAGGGGAAACATTCAGTACTTC. Residues: CASSFHTTSGRGNIQYF.

This clone is a singleton in its sample. The V and J genes are TRBV5-5 and TRBJ1-3, with 7 nucleotides matching TRBD1. The CDR3 extends over 15 amino acids. J gave up 0 bases and V 3 bases, and 3 bases lay outside the gene matches. Germline assignment: CDR1 SGHKS and CDR2 YYEKEE (reference sequence). The CDR3 DNA reads TGTGCCAGCAGCTCCGGGACAGACTCTGGAAACACCATATATTTT. It encodes CASSSGTDSGNTIYF.

The chain is built from TRBV12-3 or TRBV12-4 and TRBJ2-7; TRBD2 might be the D (6 bases). With 6 bases removed from V and 7 bases from J, the gap between germline ends came to 13 bases. This CDR3 has 12 amino acids. CDR3 DNA: TGTGCCAGCAGGCGGGACCTACGGGAGCAGTACTTC. Translating gives CASRRDLREQYF.